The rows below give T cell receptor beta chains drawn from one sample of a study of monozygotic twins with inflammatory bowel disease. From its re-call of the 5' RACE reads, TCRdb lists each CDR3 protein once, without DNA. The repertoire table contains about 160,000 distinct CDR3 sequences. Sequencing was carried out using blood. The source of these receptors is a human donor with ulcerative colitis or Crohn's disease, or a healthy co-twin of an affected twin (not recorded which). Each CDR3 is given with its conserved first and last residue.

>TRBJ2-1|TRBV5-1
CASSPITSWAYNEQFF
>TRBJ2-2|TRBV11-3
CASSFRPGGPAGELFF
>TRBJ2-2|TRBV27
CASSSGRGKGTGELFF
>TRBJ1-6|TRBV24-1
CATSDGENSPLHF
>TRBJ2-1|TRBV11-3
CASSSGLAGVGEQFF
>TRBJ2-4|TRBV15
CATSREQAPSGNIQYF
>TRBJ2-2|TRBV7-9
CASSFPGRGNTGELFF
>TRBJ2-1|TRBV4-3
CASSPLVSGSNNEQFF
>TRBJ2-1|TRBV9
CASSPRLAEYNEQFF
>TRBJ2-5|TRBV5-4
CASSARWREAGETQYF
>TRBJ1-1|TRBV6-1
CASSLTGGGTEAFF
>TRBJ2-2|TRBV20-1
CSAPIRGNTGELFF
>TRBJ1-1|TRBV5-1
CASSGGMNTEAFF
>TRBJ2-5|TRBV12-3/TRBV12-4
CASSPLGLAGGETQYF
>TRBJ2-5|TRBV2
CASSDGLQETQYF
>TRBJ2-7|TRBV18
CASSLDRSSYEQYF
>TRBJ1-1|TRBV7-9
CASSSRQAMNTEAFF
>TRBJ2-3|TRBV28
CASQSPGGAGTDTQYF
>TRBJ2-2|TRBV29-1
CSVEQVTAGELFF
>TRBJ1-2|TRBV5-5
CASSLSTGTSDYGYTF
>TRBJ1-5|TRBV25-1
CASRRRGENQPQHF
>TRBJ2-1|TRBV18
CASSPVVMGNSYNEQFF
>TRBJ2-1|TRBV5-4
CASSWGLVSGNEQFF
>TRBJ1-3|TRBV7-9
CASSQTGPSGNTIYF
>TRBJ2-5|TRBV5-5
CASSPAGQETQYF
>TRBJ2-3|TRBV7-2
CASSLGVILADTQYF
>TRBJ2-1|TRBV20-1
CSASSSLAGKHNEQFF
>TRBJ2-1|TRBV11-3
CASSLTDSYNEQFF